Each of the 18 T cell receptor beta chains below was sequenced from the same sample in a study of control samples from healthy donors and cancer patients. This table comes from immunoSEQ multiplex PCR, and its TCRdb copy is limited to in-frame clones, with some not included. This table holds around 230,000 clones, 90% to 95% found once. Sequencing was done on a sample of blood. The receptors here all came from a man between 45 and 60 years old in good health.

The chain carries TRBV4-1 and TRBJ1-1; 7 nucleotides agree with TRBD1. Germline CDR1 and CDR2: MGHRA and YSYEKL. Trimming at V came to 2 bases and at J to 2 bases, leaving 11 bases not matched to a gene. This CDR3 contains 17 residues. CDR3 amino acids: CASSQRSGTDYNTEAFF. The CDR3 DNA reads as TGCGCCAGCAGCCAAAGGTCCGGGACAGATTATAACACTGAAGCTTTCTTT.

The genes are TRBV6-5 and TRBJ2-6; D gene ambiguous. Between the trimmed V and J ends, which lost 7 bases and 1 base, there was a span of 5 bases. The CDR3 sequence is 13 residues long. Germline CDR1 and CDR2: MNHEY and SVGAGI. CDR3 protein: CASKHSGANVLTF. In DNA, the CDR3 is TGTGCCAGCAAGCATTCTGGGGCCAACGTCCTGACTTTC.

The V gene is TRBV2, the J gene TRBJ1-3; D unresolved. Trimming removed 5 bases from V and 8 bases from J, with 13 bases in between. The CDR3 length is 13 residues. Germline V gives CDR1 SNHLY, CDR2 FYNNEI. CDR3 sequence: CASSLTYQDTIYF. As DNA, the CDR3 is TGTGCCAGCAGTTTAACCTACCAGGACACCATATATTTT.

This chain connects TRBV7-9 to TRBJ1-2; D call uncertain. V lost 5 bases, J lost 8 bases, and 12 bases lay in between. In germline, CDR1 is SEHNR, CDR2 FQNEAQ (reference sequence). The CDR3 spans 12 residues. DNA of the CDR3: TGTGCCAGCAGCCGCCTCCAGGTGGGCTACACCTTC. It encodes CASSRLQVGYTF. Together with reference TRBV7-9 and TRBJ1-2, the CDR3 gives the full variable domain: DTGVSQNPRHKITKRGQNVTFRCDPISEHNRLYWYRQTLGQGPEFLTYFQNEAQLEKSRLLSDRFSAERPKGSFSTLEIQRTEQGDSAMYLCASSRLQVGYTFGSGTRLTVV.

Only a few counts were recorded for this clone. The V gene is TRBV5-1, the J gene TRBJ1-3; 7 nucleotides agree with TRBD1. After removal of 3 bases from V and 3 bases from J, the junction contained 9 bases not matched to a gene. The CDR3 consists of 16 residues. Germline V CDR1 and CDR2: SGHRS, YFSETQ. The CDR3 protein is CASSSGQEIDGNTIYF. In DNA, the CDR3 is TGCGCCAGCAGCTCCGGACAGGAGATTGATGGAAACACCATATATTTT.

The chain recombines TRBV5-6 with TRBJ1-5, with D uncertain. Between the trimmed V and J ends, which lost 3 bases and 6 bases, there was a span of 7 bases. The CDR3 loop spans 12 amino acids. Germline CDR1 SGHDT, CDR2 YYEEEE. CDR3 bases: TGTGCCAGCAGCTCCCGGAGTCAGCCCCAGCATTTT. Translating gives CASSSRSQPQHF.

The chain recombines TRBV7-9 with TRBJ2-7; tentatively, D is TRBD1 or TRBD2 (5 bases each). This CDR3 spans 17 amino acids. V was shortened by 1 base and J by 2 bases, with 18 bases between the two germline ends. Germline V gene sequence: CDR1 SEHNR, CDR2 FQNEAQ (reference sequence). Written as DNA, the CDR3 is TGTGCCAGCAGCTTAGTCGGTCGGGACCGTTGGGCCTACGAGCAGTACTTC. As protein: CASSLVGRDRWAYEQYF.

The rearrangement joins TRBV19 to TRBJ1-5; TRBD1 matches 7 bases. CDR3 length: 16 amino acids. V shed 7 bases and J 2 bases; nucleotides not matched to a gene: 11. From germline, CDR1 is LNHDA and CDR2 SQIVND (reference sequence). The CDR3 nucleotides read TGTGCCAGTACATTACAGGGGAAGGGTGGCAATCAGCCCCAGCATTTT. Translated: CASTLQGKGGNQPQHF.

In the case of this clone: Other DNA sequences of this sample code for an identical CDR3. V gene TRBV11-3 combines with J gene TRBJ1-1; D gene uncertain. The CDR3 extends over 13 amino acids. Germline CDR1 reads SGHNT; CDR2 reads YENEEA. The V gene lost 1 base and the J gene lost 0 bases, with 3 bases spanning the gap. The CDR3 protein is CASSLGLNTEAFF. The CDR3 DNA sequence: TGTGCCAGCAGCTTAGGGCTGAACACTGAAGCTTTCTTT.

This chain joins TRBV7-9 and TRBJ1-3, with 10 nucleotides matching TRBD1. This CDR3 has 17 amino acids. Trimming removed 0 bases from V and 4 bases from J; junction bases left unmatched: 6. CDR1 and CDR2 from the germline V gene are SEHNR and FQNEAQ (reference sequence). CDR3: CASSLAQGTGVGNTIYF. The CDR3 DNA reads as TGTGCCAGCAGCTTAGCACAAGGGACAGGGGTCGGAAACACCATATATTTT.

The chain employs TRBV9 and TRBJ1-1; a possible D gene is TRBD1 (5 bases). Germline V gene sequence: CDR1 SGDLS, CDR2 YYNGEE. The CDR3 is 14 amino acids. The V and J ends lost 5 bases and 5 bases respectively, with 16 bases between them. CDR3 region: CASSFRDERTEAFF. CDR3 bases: TGTGCCAGCAGTTTCAGGGATGAGCGTACTGAAGCTTTCTTT.

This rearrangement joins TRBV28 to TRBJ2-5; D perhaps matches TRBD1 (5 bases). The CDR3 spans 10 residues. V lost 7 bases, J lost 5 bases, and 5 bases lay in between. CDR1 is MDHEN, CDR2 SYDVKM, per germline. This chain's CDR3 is CASKGETQYF. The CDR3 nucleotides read TGTGCCAGCAAGGGGGAGACCCAGTACTTC.

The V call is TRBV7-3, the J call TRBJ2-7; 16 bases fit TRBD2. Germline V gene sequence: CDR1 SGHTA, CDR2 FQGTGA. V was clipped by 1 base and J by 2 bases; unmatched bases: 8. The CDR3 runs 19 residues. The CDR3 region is CASSLKGTSGGALPYEQYF. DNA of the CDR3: TGTGCCAGCAGCTTAAAAGGGACTAGCGGGGGGGCTCTTCCCTACGAGCAGTACTTC.

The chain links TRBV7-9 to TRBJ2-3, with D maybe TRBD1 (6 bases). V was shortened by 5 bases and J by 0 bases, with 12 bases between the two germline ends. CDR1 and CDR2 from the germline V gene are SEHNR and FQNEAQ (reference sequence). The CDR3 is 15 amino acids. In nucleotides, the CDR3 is TGTGCCAGCAGCCCAACAGGGCCGAGCACAGATACGCAGTATTTT. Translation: CASSPTGPSTDTQYF.

CDR3 region: CASSLRHGLSNEQFF. The CDR3 nucleotides read TGTGCCAGCAGTTTACGTCACGGGCTCTCCAATGAGCAGTTCTTC. V is TRBV27 and J is TRBJ2-1; D is unclear. The germline V and J ends were trimmed by 2 bases and 6 bases, with 14 bases remaining between them. The CDR3 is 15 residues long. The germline V gene has CDR1 MNHEY and CDR2 SMNVEV (reference sequence).

The CDR3 spells CASSSKTPRNYGYTF. The CDR3, as DNA: TGTGCCAGCAGTTCCAAGACACCCCGGAACTATGGCTACACCTTC. V usage is TRBV28 and J usage is TRBJ1-2, with D unclear. The ends were cut back, 4 bases at V and 2 bases at J, with 14 bases in the middle. Looked up from germline, CDR1 is MDHEN and CDR2 is SYDVKM. This CDR3 is built from 15 residues.

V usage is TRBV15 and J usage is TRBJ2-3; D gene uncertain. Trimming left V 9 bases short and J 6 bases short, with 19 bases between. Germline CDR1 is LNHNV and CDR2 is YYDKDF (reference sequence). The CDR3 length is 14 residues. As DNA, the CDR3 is TGTGCCACGAATAAAAAGATTGGAGAGGATACGCAGTATTTT. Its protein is CATNKKIGEDTQYF.

As DNA, the CDR3 is TGTGCCAGCTCTCTGAACGCTCTTCGGGAGCAGTACGTC. It encodes CASSLNALREQYV. V usage is TRBV18 and J usage is TRBJ2-7; D gene uncertain. The length of the CDR3 is 13 residues. The germline V and J ends were trimmed by 6 bases and 7 bases, with 16 bases remaining between them. Germline V gene lookup returns CDR1 KGHSH and CDR2 LQKENI.